These T cell receptor beta chains were read from a single sample in a study of blood T cell repertoires in COVID-19. Using immunoSEQ multiplex PCR, the repertoire was profiled, and TCRdb retains in-frame clones only, with some absent. This table has about 120,000 clones, roughly 80% appearing once. The sequenced material came from peripheral blood. The receptors here all came from a human donor in a cohort sampled during active COVID-19. CDR3s include the opening cysteine and the closing phenylalanine or tryptophan. D genes are given only for firm matches. The listing skips clone size in some rows; elsewhere it reads once, few, many or a size class.

v_gene	abundance	j_gene	d_gene	CDR3nt	CDR3aa
TRBV6-1	.	TRBJ2-7	TRBD1	TGTGCCAGCAGTGAAAGAGGGACAGGGGGCTGGGAGCAGTACTTC	CASSERGTGGWEQYF
TRBV6-5	once	TRBJ1-6	.	TGTGCCAGCAGAGATTTTTTCCAGAATAATTCACCCCTCCACTTT	CASRDFFQNNSPLHF
TRBV5-1	.	TRBJ2-7	TRBD1	TGCGCCAGCAGCTTGCAGGGGGCCGCCTACGAGCAGTACTTC	CASSLQGAAYEQYF
TRBV5-1	many	TRBJ2-2	TRBD2	TGCGCCAGCAGCGGGCGGGGGGCCCCCAACACCGGGGAGCTGTTTTTT	CASSGRGAPNTGELFF
TRBV18	once	TRBJ1-1	.	TGTGCCAGCTCACCACGAGTAGACTTGAGGAACACTGAAGCTTTCTTT	CASSPRVDLRNTEAFF
TRBV11-3	.	TRBJ1-5	TRBD1	TGTGCCAGCAGCCTATACTCGGTCGGGACAGGGGCGGGTCAGCCCCAGCATTTT	CASSLYSVGTGAGQPQHF
TRBV5-1	.	TRBJ2-3	TRBD2	TGCGCCAGCAGCTTCGGGACTAGAACAGATACGCAGTATTTT	CASSFGTRTDTQYF
TRBV7-2	.	TRBJ2-2	TRBD1	TGTGCCAGCAGCTCATACAGGGGGGAAACCGGGGAGCTGTTTTTT	CASSSYRGETGELFF
TRBV6-5	.	TRBJ2-5	TRBD2	TGTGCCAGCGGGAGGGGAGTGCGGGAGACCCAGTACTTC	CASGRGVRETQYF
TRBV5-6	.	TRBJ1-2	TRBD1	TGTGCCAGCAGCGATATAGGGACAGAACTAAGCGCCTTC	CASSDIGTELSAF
TRBV10-1	.	TRBJ2-5	TRBD2	TGCGCCAGCAGTGAGTCTCGGGGGGGGCCCCAAGAGACCCAGTACTTC	CASSESRGGPQETQYF
TRBV19	.	TRBJ1-4	TRBD1	TGTGCCAGTAGTGTACAGGACAGGGGGCGTGAAAAACTGTTTTTT	CASSVQDRGREKLFF
TRBV5-5	.	TRBJ1-4	TRBD1	TGTGCCAGCACCCGGACGGGACAGGGTGGGGAAAAACTGTTTTTT	CASTRTGQGGEKLFF
TRBV7-9	.	TRBJ1-3	.	TGTGCCAGCAGCTTACCAGGGTGGGCTGGAAACACCATATATTTT	CASSLPGWAGNTIYF
TRBV4-1	.	TRBJ1-5	TRBD1	TGCGCCAGCAGCCAGGCACAGGGGGGTGATCAGCCCCAGCATTTT	CASSQAQGGDQPQHF
TRBV5-5	many	TRBJ1-5	.	TGTGCCAGCAGCTTAGGGCCGGGACAAGCAGAGCCCCAGCATTTT	CASSLGPGQAEPQHF
TRBV7-9	.	TRBJ1-2	TRBD1	TGTGCCAGCAGCTTTTCCGGGAGGGACAGGGGGTCTGGCTACACCTTC	CASSFSGRDRGSGYTF
TRBV6-1	.	TRBJ2-5	TRBD2	TGTGCCAGCAGTGGTAGCGGGGGGCGCCCGGGAGAGACCCAGTACTTC	CASSGSGGRPGETQYF
TRBV19	few	TRBJ1-3	.	TGTGCCACCAGGGACACCTCTGGAAACACCATATATTTT	CATRDTSGNTIYF
TRBV19	.	TRBJ2-1	TRBD2	TGTGCCAGTAGTCCTAGCGGGGGTCCGTCTTACAATGAGCAGTTCTTC	CASSPSGGPSYNEQFF
TRBV5-1	once	TRBJ2-5	TRBD2	TGCGCCAGCAGCTTGGATAGCGGGGCGATGCAAGAGACCCAGTACTTC	CASSLDSGAMQETQYF
TRBV5-5	.	TRBJ1-4	TRBD1	TGTGCCAGCAGCTTGCGACAGGGGGGTGGTGAAAAACTGTTTTTT	CASSLRQGGGEKLFF
TRBV9	.	TRBJ2-3	.	TGTGCCAGCAGCGTAGGGACTACGGGGGATACGCAGTATTTT	CASSVGTTGDTQYF
TRBV28	.	TRBJ2-7	.	TGTGCCAGCAGAGTGGAGGGAGGCTCCTACGAGCAGTACTTC	CASRVEGGSYEQYF
TRBV12-3/TRBV12-4	.	TRBJ1-2	.	TGTGCCAGCAGTTTGGAGGGGAGCGGCGGCTACACCTTC	CASSLEGSGGYTF
TRBV1	few	TRBJ2-1	.	TGCACCAGCAGTCGTGAGCAGTTCTTC	CTSSREQFF
TRBV7-7	.	TRBJ2-5	.	TGTGCTAGCAGCTTATTGGGCGGGAACAACCAAGAGACCCAGTACTTC	CASSLLGGNNQETQYF
TRBV28	.	TRBJ2-7	.	TGTGCCAGCACCCCGGGTAGCTCCTACGAGCAGTACTTC	CASTPGSSYEQYF
TRBV5-1	.	TRBJ2-1	TRBD1	TGCGCCAGCAGCACGCACCCCGGGACAGGGGGGAATGAGCAGTTCTTC	CASSTHPGTGGNEQFF
TRBV5-6	few	TRBJ1-6	TRBD1	TGTGCCAGCAGCCTCCGGGACAGGGGTAATTCACCCCTCCACTTT	CASSLRDRGNSPLHF
TRBV2	.	TRBJ2-5	TRBD1	TGTGCCAGCAGTGCTTACAGGGGTGGGGGAGAGACCCAGTACTTC	CASSAYRGGGETQYF
TRBV14	.	TRBJ2-3	TRBD2	TGTGCCAGCAGCCAAGGATTAGCGGGTTTCGCAGATACGCAGTATTTT	CASSQGLAGFADTQYF
TRBV28	.	TRBJ1-1	.	TGTGCCAGCAGTCTGACTCCGTCGGAGACTGAAGCTTTCTTT	CASSLTPSETEAFF
TRBV19	.	TRBJ1-4	.	TGTGCCAGTGGAGGCCGAGGAGCTAATGAAAAACTGTTTTTT	CASGGRGANEKLFF
TRBV12-3/TRBV12-4	.	TRBJ1-2	.	TGTGCCAGCAGTTTTGGGGGGGCCTTTGGCTACACCTTC	CASSFGGAFGYTF
TRBV10-2	.	TRBJ2-5	.	TGCGCCAGCCTGAGGGGGTACCAAGAGACCCAGTACTTC	CASLRGYQETQYF
TRBV5-1	many	TRBJ1-1	TRBD1	TGCGCCAGCAGCAAGGGGGCAGGGCGGAACACTGAAGCTTTCTTT	CASSKGAGRNTEAFF
TRBV5-8	.	TRBJ2-3	TRBD2	TGTGCCAGCAGCTTGAAGTATGGACTAGCGGGGGGGCCGGGCACAGATACGCAGTATTTT	CASSLKYGLAGGPGTDTQYF
TRBV28	.	TRBJ2-7	TRBD1	TGTGCCAGCAGCTCGACAGGGATGAGGGAAGGGGGTTACGAGCAGTACTTC	CASSSTGMREGGYEQYF
TRBV7-9	once	TRBJ2-1	.	TGTGCCAGCAGCTCTACATCGGGAGCCTCCTCCTACAATGAGCAGTTCTTC	CASSSTSGASSYNEQFF
TRBV5-1	.	TRBJ2-2	TRBD1	TGCGCCAGCAGCCTACAGGGGCAAGGCACCGGGGAGCTGTTTTTT	CASSLQGQGTGELFF
TRBV5-1	few	TRBJ2-3	.	TGCGCCAGCAGCTTACAGGGGGGGTTTGGCACAGATACGCAGTATTTT	CASSLQGGFGTDTQYF
TRBV19	few	TRBJ1-2	.	TGTGCCAGTAAAGGGAGCACCGCCGGGTCCATGAGCACCTTC	CASKGSTAGSMSTF
TRBV7-2	.	TRBJ2-1	TRBD2	TGTGCCAGCAGCCTTTTGCCCACTAGCGGCAATGAGCAGTTCTTC	CASSLLPTSGNEQFF
TRBV11-2	.	TRBJ2-1	TRBD2	TGTGCCAGCAGCTTAGATCCGGTTAGCGGGGCGTACAATGAGCAGTTCTTC	CASSLDPVSGAYNEQFF
TRBV18	.	TRBJ2-5	TRBD2	TGTGCCAGCCTAGCGGGGCTGGGAGAGACCCAGTACTTC	CASLAGLGETQYF
TRBV5-4	few	TRBJ1-2	.	TGTGCCAGCAGCTTGGTGGGGAGTGGCTACACCTTC	CASSLVGSGYTF
TRBV19	once	TRBJ1-1	.	TGTGCCAGTAGTATCACCAGGGATGGTGAAGCTTTCTTT	CASSITRDGEAFF
TRBV5-1	few	TRBJ2-3	.	TGCGCCAGCAGTCATGAGGGAAGGACAGATACGCAGTATTTT	CASSHEGRTDTQYF
TRBV25-1	.	TRBJ1-1	TRBD1	TGTGCCAGCAGCTCGACAGGGTACACTGAAGCTTTCTTT	CASSSTGYTEAFF
TRBV5-1	.	TRBJ1-1	.	TGCGCCAGCAGCTTGGCCCTAGGTGGGGCAGCTGAAGCTTTCTTT	CASSLALGGAAEAFF
TRBV9	.	TRBJ1-2	.	TGTCCCCGCAGCGCGGGGAGGGGGGGGAAGGGCTACACCTTC	CPRSAGRGGKGYTF
TRBV7-2	.	TRBJ2-4	TRBD1	TGTGCCAGCAGCCCAAGACAGGGAGCCAAAAACATTCAGTACTTC	CASSPRQGAKNIQYF